Listed below are T cell receptor beta chains from one sample, sequenced in a study of shared clonotypes between healthy human individuals. The method was immunoSEQ multiplex PCR; TCRdb's version includes in-frame clones alone and lacks a portion of them. This sample carries 2 million to 2.5 million clones, almost 96% of them seen once, and the ten largest clones take approximately 0.13%. The sequenced material came from naive CD4+ T cells sorted from blood. The receptors stem from a man between 18 and 29 years old in good health. The CDR3 runs from the conserved cysteine through the conserved F or W. The D gene is left open where the match is weak. Clone size is given for some rows only: seen once, a few or many times, or a class if the clone is expanded.

D gene	CDR3 length	clone size	V gene	J gene	CDR3 DNA	CDR3 protein
TRBD2	14	.	TRBV12-5	TRBJ2-3	TGTGCTAGTGGTTTGCCGCGGGGGGGAGATACGCAGTATTTT	CASGLPRGGDTQYF
TRBD1	14	.	TRBV10-3	TRBJ1-5	TGTGCCATCAGTGAACTACAGGGGGTCCAGCCCCAGCATTTT	CAISELQGVQPQHF
.	14	.	TRBV19	TRBJ2-7	TGTGCCAGTAGTATCTCCAGGGGCGGCTACGAGCAGTACTTC	CASSISRGGYEQYF
.	14	.	TRBV5-5	TRBJ2-1	TGTGCCAGCACCTGGGGGAGCTCCTACAATGAGCAGTTCTTC	CASTWGSSYNEQFF
.	19	.	TRBV4-3	TRBJ1-3	TGCGCCAGCAGCCAAGATTGGAGACAGATAACCTTCTCTGGAAACACCATATATTTT	CASSQDWRQITFSGNTIYF
TRBD1	14	.	TRBV5-1	TRBJ1-6	TGCGCCAGTCAAATTGTCGGGGACAGGGACACCCTCCACTTT	CASQIVGDRDTLHF
TRBD1	16	.	TRBV5-1	TRBJ1-1	TGCGCCAGCAGCTCCGGACAGGGGACTCTGAACACTGAAGCTTTCTTT	CASSSGQGTLNTEAFF
.	10	.	TRBV20-1	TRBJ2-1	TGCAGTGCTCGAGGGGGGGCTACGTTCTTC	CSARGGATFF
TRBD1	16	.	TRBV10-2	TRBJ1-1	TGCGCCAGCAGGGACAGGGGAATGCATTCTCGAACTGAAGCTTTCTTT	CASRDRGMHSRTEAFF
.	14	once	TRBV7-9	TRBJ1-2	TGTGCCAGCAGCGTCATGACAGGCACAAATGGCTACACCTTC	CASSVMTGTNGYTF
.	13	.	TRBV2	TRBJ2-5	TGTGCCAGCACCGGCGAGGTCCAAGAGACCCAGTACTTC	CASTGEVQETQYF